This TCR beta chain was obtained from a study of T cell responses to AZD1222 COVID-19 vaccine. The CDR3 totals 14 residues. The ends lost 3 bases at V and 2 bases at J; junction bases unmatched: 0. Germline CDR1 and CDR2: KGHSH and LQKENI. Second-dose schedules of about 4 or about 12 weeks were combined. TCRdb's table, derived via immunoSEQ multiplex PCR, lists solely in-frame clones and lacks some. This sample has under 70,000 clones, with approximately 80% found just once. V and J are TRBV18 and TRBJ1-2; 10 positions match TRBD1. The origin of this receptor is an adult who received the AZD1222 COVID-19 vaccine. The sequencing used peripheral blood, collected 28 days after the second AZD1222 dose. In nucleotides, the CDR3 is TGTGCCAGCTCACCGGGACAGGGGAACTATGGCTACACCTTC. Translating gives CASSPGQGNYGYTF. The whole variable domain, remainder taken from reference TRBV18 and TRBJ1-2, is NAGVMQNPRHLVRRRGQEARLRCSPMKGHSHVYWYRQLPEEGLKFMVYLQKENIIDESGMPKERFSAEFPKEGPSILRIQQVVRGDSAAYFCASSPGQGNYGYTFGSGTRLTVV.